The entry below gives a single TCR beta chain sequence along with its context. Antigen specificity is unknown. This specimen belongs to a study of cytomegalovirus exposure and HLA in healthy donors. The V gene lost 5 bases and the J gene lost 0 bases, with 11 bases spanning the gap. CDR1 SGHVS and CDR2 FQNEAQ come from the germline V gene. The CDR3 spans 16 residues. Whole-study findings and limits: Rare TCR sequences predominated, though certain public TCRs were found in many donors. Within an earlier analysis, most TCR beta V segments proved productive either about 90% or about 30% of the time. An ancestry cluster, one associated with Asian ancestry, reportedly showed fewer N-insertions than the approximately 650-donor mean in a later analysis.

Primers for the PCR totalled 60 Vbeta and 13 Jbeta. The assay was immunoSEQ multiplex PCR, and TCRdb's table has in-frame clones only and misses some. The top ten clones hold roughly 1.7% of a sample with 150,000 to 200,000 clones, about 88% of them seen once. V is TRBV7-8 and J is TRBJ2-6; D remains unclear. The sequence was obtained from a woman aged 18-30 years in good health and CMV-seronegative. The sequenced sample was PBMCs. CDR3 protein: CASSIQTLSGANVLTF. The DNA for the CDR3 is TGTGCCAGCAGCATACAGACCCTCTCTGGGGCCAACGTCCTGACTTTC.